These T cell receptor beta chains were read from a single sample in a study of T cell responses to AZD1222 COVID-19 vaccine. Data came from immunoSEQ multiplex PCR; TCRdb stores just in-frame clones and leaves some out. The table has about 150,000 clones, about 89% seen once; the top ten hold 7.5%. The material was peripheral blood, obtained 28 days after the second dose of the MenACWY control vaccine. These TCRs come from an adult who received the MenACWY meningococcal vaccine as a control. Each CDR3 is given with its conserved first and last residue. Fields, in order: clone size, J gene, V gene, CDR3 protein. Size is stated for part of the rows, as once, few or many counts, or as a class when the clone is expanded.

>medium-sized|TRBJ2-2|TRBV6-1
CASSEGGGSPGELFF
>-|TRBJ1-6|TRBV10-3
CAISETGSSPLHF
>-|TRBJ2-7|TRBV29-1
CSVEERGGVDEQYF
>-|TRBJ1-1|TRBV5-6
CASSPLGGTVNTEAFF
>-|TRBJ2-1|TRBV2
CASSPDRNEQFF
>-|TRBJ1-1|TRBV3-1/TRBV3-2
CASSQSDRGVNTEAFF
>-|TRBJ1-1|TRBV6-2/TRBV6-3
CASSPLRGGAQDTEAFF
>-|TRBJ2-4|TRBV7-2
CASSLREVAKNIQYF
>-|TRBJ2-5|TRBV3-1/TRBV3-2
CASRRDRGTVETQYF
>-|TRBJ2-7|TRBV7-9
CASSLVAGYAYEQYF
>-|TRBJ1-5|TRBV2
CASTLGVTGQPQHF
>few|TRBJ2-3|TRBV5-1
CASSLVAGGPDTQYF
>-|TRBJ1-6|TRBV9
CASSVGQDNNSPLHF
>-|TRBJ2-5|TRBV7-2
CASIPGTSGVQETQYF
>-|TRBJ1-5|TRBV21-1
CASSRWGQKCNQPQHF
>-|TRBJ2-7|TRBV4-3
CASSQDQGREQYF
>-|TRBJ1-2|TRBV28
CASRTGGENYGYTF